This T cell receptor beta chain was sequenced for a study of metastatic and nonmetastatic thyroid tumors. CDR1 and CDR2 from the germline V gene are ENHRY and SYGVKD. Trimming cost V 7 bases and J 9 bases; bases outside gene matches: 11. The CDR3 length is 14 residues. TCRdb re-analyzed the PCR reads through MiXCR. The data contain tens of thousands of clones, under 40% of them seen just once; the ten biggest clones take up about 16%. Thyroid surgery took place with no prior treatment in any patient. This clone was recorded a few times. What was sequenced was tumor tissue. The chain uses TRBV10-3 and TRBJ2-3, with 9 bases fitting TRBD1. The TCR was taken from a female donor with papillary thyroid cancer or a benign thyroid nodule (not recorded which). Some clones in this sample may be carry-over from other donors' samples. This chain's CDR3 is CAINRDRVLTTQYF. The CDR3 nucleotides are TGTGCCATCAACCGGGACAGGGTCCTAACAACGCAGTATTTT.